One and the same sample provided the 2 T cell receptor beta chains below, sequenced in a study of blood T cells in healthy people across ages. Next came a second PCR, run for about 7 to 12 cycles, which used a sample-barcoded 5' primer along with a J-beta primer mix. TCRdb fed the 5' RACE reads into MiXCR, producing one record per CDR3 protein. The data contain 1.5 million to 2 million distinct CDR3 sequences, almost 35% of them seen just once; the ten biggest clones take up 11%. The material sequenced was blood. The receptors were sampled from a woman aged 30 to 39 in good health.

The chain couples TRBV6-1 to TRBJ1-1; 7 bases are a match to TRBD1. Germline V gives CDR1 MNHNS, CDR2 SASEGT. The CDR3 totals 15 residues. The junction had 6 bases not matched to a gene; V was cut back by 2 bases and J by 3 bases. CDR3 residues: CASSELGGSYTEAFF. CDR3 nucleotide sequence: TGTGCCAGCAGTGAACTAGGGGGCAGCTACACTGAAGCTTTCTTT.

This chain links TRBV18 with TRBJ2-1; the match to TRBD1 covers 7 bases. Germline V lookup: CDR1 KGHSH, CDR2 LQKENI. The CDR3 is 16 amino acids. The ends lost 3 bases at V and 5 bases at J; junction bases unmatched: 10. As DNA, the CDR3 is TGTGCCAGCTCACCTGGATCGGACAGGTGGCACAATGAGCAGTTCTTC. Protein product: CASSPGSDRWHNEQFF.